The 22 T cell receptor beta chains in this list originate from one sample, sequenced in a study of blood T cell repertoires in COVID-19. Repertoires were generated with immunoSEQ multiplex PCR, while TCRdb's copy carries only in-frame clones and drops some. The sample holds about 21,000 clones, around 80% seen once. The sequencing input was peripheral blood. Receptors were obtained from a man aged 55 to 70 with active COVID-19.

The rearrangement links TRBV18 to TRBJ2-2, with 9 positions matching TRBD1. This CDR3 contains 18 residues. Trimming cost V 3 bases and J 1 base; bases outside gene matches: 9. Germline V CDR1 and CDR2: KGHSH, LQKENI. The CDR3 DNA follows: TGTGCCAGCTCACCGGTTCCCCCGGGACAGGGGAACACCGGGGAGCTGTTTTTT. This encodes CASSPVPPGQGNTGELFF.

This rearrangement joins TRBV7-9 to TRBJ1-5; D remains ambiguous. The CDR3 covers 12 residues. Trimming removed 1 base from V and 7 bases from J, with 5 bases in between. Germline CDR1 reads SEHNR; CDR2 reads FQNEAQ (reference sequence). CDR3 loop: CASSLDSQPQHF. The CDR3 bases are TGTGCCAGCAGCTTAGACTCCCAGCCCCAGCATTTT. The full variable domain, rest sourced from reference TRBV7-9 and TRBJ1-5, is DTGVSQNPRHKITKRGQNVTFRCDPISEHNRLYWYRQTLGQGPEFLTYFQNEAQLEKSRLLSDRFSAERPKGSFSTLEIQRTEQGDSAMYLCASSLDSQPQHFGDGTRLSIL.

This clone counts as medium-sized. The J gene is TRBJ2-1, the V gene TRBV12-5; D remains unclear. V was pared by 1 base and J by 4 bases, with 14 bases between. The germline V gene encodes CDR1 LGHNT and CDR2 FRNRAP. This CDR3 region has 16 residues. The CDR3 coding sequence is TGTGCTAGTGGTTTGGACCGACTCCCGGCTTACAATGAGCAGTTCTTC. This encodes CASGLDRLPAYNEQFF.

The chain combines TRBV30 with TRBJ2-7; TRBD2 is a possible D gene (7 bases). V lost 4 bases and J lost 1, with 20 bases in between. This CDR3 region has 16 residues. CDR1 and CDR2 from the germline V gene are GTSNPN and SVGIG (reference sequence). For the CDR3, the DNA is TGTGCCTGGATGGGGACATGGGGGGGGACTTCCTACGAGCAGTACTTC. As protein: CAWMGTWGGTSYEQYF.

The chain uses TRBV3-1 (or the pseudogene TRBV3-2) and TRBJ2-2; maybe TRBD1 (5 bases). V was clipped by 1 base and J by 5 bases, with 8 bases between them. This CDR3 is 14 amino acids long. Germline V CDR1 and CDR2: LGHDT, YNNKEL (reference sequence). CDR3 sequence reads: CASSQGRVTGELFF. CDR3 coding DNA: TGTGCCAGCAGCCAAGGCAGGGTAACCGGGGAGCTGTTTTTT.

The DNA of the CDR3 is TGTGCTAGTGGTTTGGGACTAGCGGGCCAAAACATTCAGTACTTC. This gives the protein CASGLGLAGQNIQYF. The chain carries TRBV12-5 and TRBJ2-4; 10 bases agree with TRBD2. Germline lookup yields CDR1 LGHNT and CDR2 FRNRAP. V was pared by 1 base and J by 5 bases, with 2 bases of the junction left unmatched. This CDR3 is built from 15 residues.

The chain links TRBV28 to TRBJ2-7; 9 bases are shared with TRBD1. CDR1 and CDR2 (germline): MDHEN, SYDVKM. The CDR3 loop spans 15 amino acids. The junction had 9 bases not matched to a gene; V was cut back by 6 bases and J by 3 bases. The CDR3 spells CASRSTGGGHYEQYF. CDR3 coding DNA: TGTGCCAGCAGGTCAACAGGGGGCGGCCACTACGAGCAGTACTTC.

The CDR3 nucleotides are TGTGCCAGCAGCTCGGGACTATCCTACGAGCAGTACTTC. It yields the protein CASSSGLSYEQYF. The V call is TRBV9, the J call TRBJ2-7; 7 bases are a match to TRBD2. Trimming took 4 bases from V and 1 from J; bases not matched to a gene: 2. Germline values: CDR1 SGDLS, CDR2 YYNGEE. This CDR3 contains 13 residues.

This clone showed up just a few times. One end of the junction fails to match germline, which may point to a read error. The rearrangement joins TRBV7-7 to TRBJ2-1, with D hard to call. This CDR3 comprises 15 residues. Germline V CDR1 and CDR2: SSHAT, FNYEAQ (reference sequence). Written as DNA, the CDR3 is TGTGCTAGCAGCTTAATAAACAGCCCGGATAATGAGCAGTTCTTC. Its protein is CASSLINSPDNEQFF. Variable domain in full (rest from reference TRBV7-7 and TRBJ2-1): GAGVSQSPRYKVTKRGQDVTLRCDPISSHATLYWYQQALGQGPEFLTYFNYEAQPDKSGLPSDRFSAERPEGSISTLTIQRTEQRDSAMYRCASSLINSPDNEQFFGPGTRLTVL.

The V and J genes are TRBV6-5 and TRBJ2-1, with TRBD2 identical over 7 bases. The CDR3 contains 15 residues. Germline CDR1 and CDR2: MNHEY and SVGAGI. V lost 7 bases and J lost 7; bases outside the gene matches: 13. The CDR3, as DNA: TGTGCCAGCACCGCTCTTAGGGAGGGCCGTAATGAGCAGTTCTTC. This sequence encodes CASTALREGRNEQFF.

Here the CDR3 reads CASSLGLAGGPPSTDTQYF. The CDR3 DNA reads TGTGCCAGCAGCTTAGGACTAGCGGGAGGACCCCCCAGCACAGATACGCAGTATTTT. V is TRBV7-8 and J is TRBJ2-3; 13 positions match TRBD2. CDR3 length equals 19 residues. Trimming cost V 1 base and J 0 bases; bases outside gene matches: 7. Germline V lookup: CDR1 SGHVS, CDR2 FQNEAQ.

DNA of the CDR3: TGTGCCAGCAGTTCCGCAGGGGGTGGCTACACCTTC. Encoded protein: CASSSAGGGYTF. The chain uses TRBV6-2 or TRBV6-3 and TRBJ1-2, with 7 bases identical to TRBD1. Unmatched junction bases numbered 3, after V lost 4 bases and J lost 7 bases. The CDR3 length is 12 residues. Germline V gives CDR1 MNHEY, CDR2 SVGEGT.

In its sample, this clone was seen a few times. This sequence joins TRBV11-2 and TRBJ2-3; 9 nucleotides match TRBD2. The V segment lost 5 bases and the J segment 5 bases; nucleotides outside the gene matches: 5. Per germline, CDR1 SGHAT and CDR2 FQNNGV. CDR3 length: 14 amino acids. The CDR3 loop reads CASSPAGGGDTQYF. The CDR3 DNA reads as TGTGCCAGCAGCCCCGCGGGGGGGGGAGATACGCAGTATTTT.

This clone was counted once. The chain carries TRBV20-1 and TRBJ2-1; D gene uncertain. Germline loops: CDR1 DFQATT, CDR2 SNEGSKA (reference sequence). The V and J ends lost 3 bases and 10 bases respectively, with 10 bases between them. This CDR3 has 11 residues. CDR3 DNA: TGCAGTGCTAGTCGCGCGGCGGAGCAGTTCTTC. Residues: CSASRAAEQFF.

The chain joins TRBV24-1 to TRBJ2-7; TRBD2 might be the D (6 bases). In germline, CDR1 is KGHDR, CDR2 SFDVKD. The CDR3 covers 15 residues. The germline V and J ends were trimmed by 0 bases and 2 bases, with 10 bases remaining between them. The CDR3 nucleotides are TGTGCCACCAGTGATTTGCGTAGCGGAACCTACGAGCAGTACTTC. Translating it yields CATSDLRSGTYEQYF.

This chain joins TRBV27 and TRBJ2-2, with 13 bases aligning to TRBD2. V was pared by 7 bases and J by 5 bases, with 7 bases of the junction left unmatched. The CDR3 totals 16 residues. CDR1 and CDR2 (germline): MNHEY, SMNVEV (reference sequence). For the CDR3, the DNA is TGTGCCAGCACCGCCGGACTAGCGGGAGAAACCGGGGAGCTGTTTTTT. Amino acid sequence: CASTAGLAGETGELFF.

The V call is TRBV7-8, the J call TRBJ2-7; D is unclear. In germline, CDR1 is SGHVS, CDR2 FQNEAQ. V dropped 1 base and J dropped 5 bases, with 6 bases sitting between them. The CDR3 has 12 amino acids. CDR3 in amino acids: CASSLVGDEQYF. The DNA of the CDR3 is TGTGCCAGCAGCTTAGTTGGAGACGAGCAGTACTTC.

The gene calls are TRBV28 and TRBJ2-7, with a possible D match to TRBD2 (6 bases). CDR1 and CDR2 (germline): MDHEN, SYDVKM. Trimming cost V 5 bases and J 0 bases, with 23 bases left between them. The CDR3 runs 18 residues. Here the CDR3 reads CASSPGLLSGKSSYEQYF. In DNA form, the CDR3 reads TGTGCCAGCAGTCCGGGCCTCCTTAGCGGAAAGAGCTCCTACGAGCAGTACTTC.

J is TRBJ2-7 and V is TRBV20-1, with D possibly matching TRBD1 (5 bases). Per the germline V gene, CDR1 is DFQATT and CDR2 is SNEGSKA (reference sequence). The CDR3 is 11 residues long. Trimming left V 1 base short and J 13 bases short, with 14 bases between. DNA of the CDR3: TGCAGTGCTAGAGTCCAGGGCCGTTTCTACTTC. It specifies CSARVQGRFYF.

This CDR3 reads CASSTRGPDNEKLFF. DNA for the CDR3: TGTGCCAGCAGTACCAGGGGGCCCGATAATGAAAAACTGTTTTTT. The gene calls are TRBV6-6 and TRBJ1-4, with 8 bases identical to TRBD1. V trimming: 5 bases; J trimming: 4 bases; junction bases outside the gene matches: 6. The CDR3 totals 15 residues. The V gene's germline CDR1 is MNHNY and CDR2 SVGAGI (reference sequence).

This clone appeared a single time. The chain is built from TRBV7-2 and TRBJ1-3; D perhaps matches TRBD1 (6 bases). Looked up from germline, CDR1 is SGHTA and CDR2 is FQGNSA. The CDR3 runs 16 residues. Between the trimmed V and J ends, which lost 3 bases and 0 bases, there was a span of 12 bases. The CDR3, as DNA: TGTGCCAGCAGCTTGAGAGGGGGTAACTCTGGAAACACCATATATTTT. Translated, it gives CASSLRGGNSGNTIYF.

A few counts support this clone. The chain combines TRBV4-2 with TRBJ1-6, with 8 bases matching TRBD1. This CDR3 has 17 residues. Trimming cost V 2 bases and J 6 bases; bases outside gene matches: 9. Looked up from germline, CDR1 is LGHNA and CDR2 is YNFKEQ. CDR3 region: CASSQLTGQGRNSPLHF. The CDR3 region has the DNA TGTGCCAGCAGCCAACTTACCGGACAGGGACGTAATTCACCCCTCCACTTT.